This T cell receptor (beta chain) was observed in a study of molecular identifiers for immune sequencing clone quantification. V was clipped by 0 bases and J by 2 bases, with 14 bases between them. The CDR3 loop spans 17 amino acids. The germline CDR1 and CDR2 sequences are MNHEY and SMNVEV (reference sequence). TCRdb re-called the PCR reads with MiXCR, one entry per CDR3 protein. The table records 85,000 to 100,000 distinct CDR3 sequences, roughly 23% of them present only once. The table lists this clonotype with many counts. This TCR was sampled from a human donor in good health. Some libraries in this study had Jurkat cell RNA spiked in. Sequencing was done on a sample of naive CD8+ T cells from blood, with Jurkat cell RNA spiked in. Subset given: FACS-sorted CD8+CD4-CCR7+CD45RA+ naive T cells. The chain uses TRBV27 and TRBJ1-5; D remains ambiguous. CDR3 sequence: CASSLSAGVRGNQPQHF. CDR3 sequence (DNA): TGTGCCAGCAGTTTATCGGCCGGGGTTCGGGGCAATCAGCCCCAGCATTTT.